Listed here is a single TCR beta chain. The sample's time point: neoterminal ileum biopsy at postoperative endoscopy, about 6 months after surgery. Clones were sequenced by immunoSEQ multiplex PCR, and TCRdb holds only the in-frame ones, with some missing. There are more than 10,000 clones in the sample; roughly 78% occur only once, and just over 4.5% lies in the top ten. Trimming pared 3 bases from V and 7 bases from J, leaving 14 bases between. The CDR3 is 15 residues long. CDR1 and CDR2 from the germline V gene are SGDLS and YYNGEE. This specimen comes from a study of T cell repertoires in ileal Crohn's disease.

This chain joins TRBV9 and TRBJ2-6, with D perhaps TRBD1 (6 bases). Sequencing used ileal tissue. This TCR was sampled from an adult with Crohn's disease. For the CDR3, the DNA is TGTGCCAGCAGCGACCTGGGGGCAAGTGCCAACGTCCTGACTTTC. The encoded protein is CASSDLGASANVLTF.